A single sample gave rise to the 31 T cell receptor beta chains below, sequenced in a study of tumor-infiltrating lymphocytes in localized non-small cell lung cancer. Clones were sequenced by immunoSEQ multiplex PCR, and TCRdb holds only the in-frame ones, with some missing. Of approximately 7,400 clones listed, around 64% are singletons. The sample taken for sequencing was uninvolved lung tissue not adjacent to the tumor. These receptors were obtained from a human donor with non-small cell lung cancer.

The chain links TRBV2 to TRBJ2-7; D not resolved. There are 13 residues in the CDR3. The V gene lost 5 bases and the J gene lost 0 bases, with 8 bases spanning the gap. The V gene's germline CDR1 is SNHLY and CDR2 FYNNEI. This CDR3 reads CASSISPSYEQYF. In nucleotides, the CDR3 is TGTGCCAGCAGTATAAGTCCCTCCTACGAGCAGTACTTC.

The J gene is TRBJ2-5, the V gene TRBV6-5; 8 bases match TRBD2. V lost 2 bases to trimming and J lost 1 base; unmatched junction nucleotides: 6. Germline V lookup: CDR1 MNHEY, CDR2 SVGAGI. This CDR3 is built from 16 residues. The CDR3 here is CASSYADAGGQETQYF. The CDR3, as DNA: TGTGCCAGCAGTTACGCCGATGCGGGGGGCCAAGAGACCCAGTACTTC.

The V call is TRBV29-1, the J call TRBJ2-3; D might be TRBD1 (6 bases). Per germline, CDR1 SQVTM and CDR2 ANQGSEA. V lost 4 bases to trimming and J lost 4 bases, with 9 bases between them. There are 12 residues in the CDR3. The CDR3, as DNA: TGCAGCGTTGTTGGGGGCCCAGATACGCAGTATTTT. Amino acid sequence: CSVVGGPDTQYF.

The chain couples TRBV6-4 to TRBJ2-1, with a tentative D call TRBD2 (6 bases). Deletions cut 3 bases from V and 1 base from J, with 10 bases between. Germline loops: CDR1 MRHNA, CDR2 SNTAGT. This CDR3 comprises 15 residues. The CDR3 sequence: CASSEGRDSYNEQFF. CDR3 sequence (DNA): TGTGCCAGCAGTGAGGGGCGGGATTCCTACAATGAGCAGTTCTTC.

This sequence joins TRBV5-6 and TRBJ2-7; D may be TRBD2 (5 bases). This CDR3 has 13 amino acids. Deletions cut 4 bases from V and 2 bases from J, with 10 bases between. Germline V gene data show CDR1 as SGHDT and CDR2 as YYEEEE. The CDR3 is CASSAAGAYEQYF. The CDR3, as DNA: TGTGCCAGCAGCGCGGCGGGCGCCTACGAGCAGTACTTC.

The CDR3 DNA reads as TGTGCCTGGAGTCGGCCCAGCAGGAGCGAGCAGTACTTC. Translation: CAWSRPSRSEQYF. The chain has TRBV30 and TRBJ2-7; D gene uncertain. V was shortened by 2 bases and J by 6 bases, with 14 bases between the two germline ends. The length of the CDR3 is 13 residues. Germline V gene sequence: CDR1 GTSNPN, CDR2 SVGIG (reference sequence).

The chain uses TRBV6-6 and TRBJ2-7, with 8 positions matching TRBD1. Germline V gene lookup returns CDR1 MNHNY and CDR2 SVGAGI (reference sequence). With 4 bases clipped from V and 4 bases from J, the junction kept 6 bases outside the gene matches. There are 14 residues in the CDR3. The CDR3 DNA reads as TGTGCCAGCAGTTCCCAGGGGGCGGGATACGAGCAGTACTTC. It codes for CASSSQGAGYEQYF.

This clone is judged medium-sized. V is TRBV11-3 and J is TRBJ2-4, with D perhaps being TRBD1 or TRBD2 (6 bases each). The V gene's germline CDR1 is SGHNT and CDR2 YENEEA. The V end lost 2 bases, the J end lost 8 bases, and 19 bases lay between the germline ends. CDR3 length: 16 amino acids. The CDR3 region is CASSLKGGGRVDIQYF. The CDR3 DNA is TGTGCCAGCAGCTTAAAAGGTGGGGGGCGCGTGGACATTCAGTACTTC.

This chain joins TRBV29-1 and TRBJ1-2; maybe TRBD1 (6 bases). V was pared by 3 bases and J by 0 bases, with 14 bases between. This CDR3 region has 15 residues. Germline values: CDR1 SQVTM, CDR2 ANQGSEA. In DNA form, the CDR3 reads TGCAGCGTTGATGGGGGGGCTCGGGCTAACTATGGCTACACCTTC. Translation gives CSVDGGARANYGYTF. The variable domain in full, with the rest retrieved from reference TRBV29-1 and TRBJ1-2, is SAVISQKPSRDICQRGTSLTIQCQVDSQVTMMFWYRQQPGQSLTLIATANQGSEATYESGFVIDKFPISRPNLTFSTLTVSNMSPEDSSIYLCSVDGGARANYGYTFGSGTRLTVV.

The chain combines TRBV30 with TRBJ1-6; no clear D gene. The CDR3 length is 15 residues. CDR1 is GTSNPN and CDR2 is SVGIG in the germline V gene (reference sequence). Trimming cost V 3 bases and J 0 bases, with 9 bases left between them. DNA for the CDR3: TGTGCCTGGAGCCCCCTCAGCTCCTATAATTCACCCCTCCACTTT. This translates into CAWSPLSSYNSPLHF.

This clone appeared once. CDR3 bases: TGTGCCAGCAGTAACCCGGACAGGGACCACGAGCAGTACTTC. It yields the protein CASSNPDRDHEQYF. The rearrangement links TRBV6-5 to TRBJ2-7; 8 bases fit TRBD1. Germline loops: CDR1 MNHEY, CDR2 SVGAGI. V lost 5 bases, J lost 5 bases, and 8 bases stayed unmatched. This CDR3 comprises 14 residues.

The CDR3: CASSLGVRGPQHF. The CDR3 DNA reads as TGTGCCAGCAGTTTAGGGGTCAGGGGTCCCCAGCATTTT. V usage is TRBV28 and J usage is TRBJ1-5; D possibly corresponds to TRBD1 (6 bases). The CDR3 is 13 amino acids. Germline V gene data show CDR1 as MDHEN and CDR2 as SYDVKM. Trimming left V 2 bases short and J 10 bases short, with 12 bases between.

The J gene is TRBJ1-1, the V gene TRBV2; maybe TRBD1 (5 bases). V gave up 8 bases and J gave up 10 bases, with 17 bases separating them. Germline V lookup: CDR1 SNHLY, CDR2 FYNNEI. The length of the CDR3 is 12 residues. Written as DNA, the CDR3 is TGTGCCAGCGGGGGGTCCCAGGGTGGAGCTTTCTTT. Translating it yields CASGGSQGGAFF.

This clone has only a few counts. The chain employs TRBV19 and TRBJ1-2, with TRBD1 matching 10 bases. CDR3 length: 15 residues. CDR1 LNHDA and CDR2 SQIVND come from the germline V gene (reference sequence). The junction had 9 bases not matched to a gene; V was cut back by 6 bases and J by 5 bases. This CDR3 is CASSEAGQGHYGYTF. CDR3 DNA: TGTGCCAGTAGCGAGGCGGGACAGGGGCATTATGGCTACACCTTC. The whole variable domain, remainder taken from reference TRBV19 and TRBJ1-2, is DGGITQSPKYLFRKEGQNVTLSCEQNLNHDAMYWYRQDPGQGLRLIYYSQIVNDFQKGDIAEGYSVSREKKESFPLTVTSAQKNPTAFYLCASSEAGQGHYGYTFGSGTRLTVV.

With respect to this clone: The junction departs from the called germline gene at one end, perhaps through a read error. The chain joins TRBV7-2 to TRBJ2-1; D tentatively reads TRBD1 or TRBD2 (5 bases each). The CDR3 contains 14 residues. Germline loops: CDR1 SGHTA, CDR2 FQGNSA. DNA for the CDR3: TGTGCCAGCAGCCTAGCACGGGGCCCCAATGAGCAGTTCTTC. Translation gives CASSLARGPNEQFF.

The J gene is TRBJ2-7, the V gene TRBV6-5; D is possibly TRBD2 (6 bases). V lost 2 bases, J lost 7 bases, and 12 bases lay in between. The CDR3 covers 13 residues. Germline CDR1 reads MNHEY; CDR2 reads SVGAGI. The DNA of the CDR3 is TGTGCCAGCAGTTACGAGCCGGCGGGGGAGCAGTACTTC. It codes for CASSYEPAGEQYF.

This clone was seen a handful of times. This chain links TRBV4-1 with TRBJ1-2; 8 positions agree with TRBD1. V shed 0 bases, J shed 8 bases, and the junction held 8 bases outside the gene matches. Germline CDR1 reads MGHRA; CDR2 reads YSYEKL. The CDR3 contains 15 residues. The chain's CDR3 is CASSQDDTGGRGYTF. The CDR3 region has the DNA TGCGCCAGCAGCCAAGATGATACAGGGGGAAGGGGCTACACCTTC.

The chain couples TRBV4-3 to TRBJ1-1; D ambiguous. Per the germline V gene, CDR1 is LGHNA and CDR2 is YSLEER. Trimming cost V 4 bases and J 4 bases, with 13 bases left between them. The CDR3 covers 14 residues. CDR3 amino acids: CASSPDSFGTEAFF. DNA for the CDR3: TGCGCCAGCAGCCCCGACTCGTTCGGCACTGAAGCTTTCTTT.

This clone is labeled as medium-sized (0.01 to 0.1%). The gene calls are TRBV5-8 and TRBJ1-2; possible D gene TRBD1, 6 bases. Deletions cut 1 base from V and 10 bases from J, with 20 bases between. CDR3 size: 15 residues. Germline-derived CDR1 and CDR2 are SGHTS and YDEGEE. The CDR3: CASSLSGGSFNLYTF. The CDR3 DNA reads TGTGCCAGCAGCTTGAGCGGGGGCTCCTTCAACCTCTACACCTTC.

J is TRBJ1-2 and V is TRBV6-1, with D uncertain. Germline V gene lookup returns CDR1 MNHNS and CDR2 SASEGT. V gave up 8 bases and J gave up 2 bases, with 6 bases separating them. CDR3 length: 11 amino acids. Here the CDR3 reads CASQPNYGYTF. The CDR3 DNA is TGTGCCAGCCAACCCAACTATGGCTACACCTTC.

This clone came up once. The chain recombines TRBV5-1 with TRBJ1-3; TRBD1 is a possible D gene (6 bases). The CDR3 runs 15 residues. From germline, CDR1 is SGHRS and CDR2 YFSETQ. Trimming removed 4 bases from V and 3 bases from J, with 14 bases in between. The DNA of the CDR3 is TGCGCCAGCAGCCTCTCCCAGGACAGTGGAAACACCATATATTTT. This gives the protein CASSLSQDSGNTIYF.

The chain carries TRBV28 and TRBJ2-7, with 7 bases identical to TRBD2. The CDR3 is 16 residues long. CDR1 and CDR2 (germline): MDHEN, SYDVKM. V was clipped by 0 bases and J by 0 bases; unmatched bases: 5. As DNA, the CDR3 is TGTGCCAGCAGTTTATGGGGGGGGTCAAGCTCCTACGAGCAGTACTTC. It yields the protein CASSLWGGSSSYEQYF.

V and J are TRBV5-4 and TRBJ1-6; weak D call: TRBD1 (5 bases). Germline lookup yields CDR1 SGHNT and CDR2 YYREEE (reference sequence). With 2 bases removed from V and 9 bases from J, the gap between germline ends came to 15 bases. The CDR3 contains 15 residues. The CDR3 protein is CASSFDRGVRSPLHF. CDR3 nucleotide sequence: TGTGCCAGCAGCTTTGACAGAGGAGTACGTTCACCCCTCCACTTT.

This chain joins TRBV2 and TRBJ1-2, with no clear D. The CDR3 is 14 amino acids. Germline V lookup: CDR1 SNHLY, CDR2 FYNNEI. V was cut by 6 bases and J by 5 bases, with 16 bases left in between. CDR3 DNA: TGTGCCAGCAGCATTACGACCTCCCCTTATGGCTACACCTTC. Encoded protein: CASSITTSPYGYTF.

V is TRBV2 and J is TRBJ2-2; 9 bases line up with TRBD1. Per the germline V gene, CDR1 is SNHLY and CDR2 is FYNNEI. The V and J ends lost 7 bases and 5 bases, in that order; junction bases with no gene match: 5. The CDR3 contains 14 residues. The chain's CDR3 is CASIQDRGTGELFF. In DNA, the CDR3 is TGTGCCAGCATCCAGGACAGGGGAACCGGGGAGCTGTTTTTT.

V usage is TRBV4-3 and J usage is TRBJ2-2; TRBD2 matches at 7 bases. Germline values: CDR1 LGHNA, CDR2 YSLEER. CDR3 length equals 17 residues. J gave up 6 bases and V 1 base, and 11 bases lay outside the gene matches. The DNA of the CDR3 is TGCGCCAGCAGCCAAGGGGGAGGGACTATATCCCCCGGGGAGCTGTTTTTT. Amino acid sequence: CASSQGGGTISPGELFF.

The chain links TRBV19 to TRBJ2-5; D remains unclear. CDR1 LNHDA and CDR2 SQIVND come from the germline V gene (reference sequence). Trimming removed 5 bases at V and 2 bases at J, with 9 bases between. The CDR3 is made up of 13 amino acids. The CDR3 DNA sequence: TGTGCCAGTAGTGTCGGACCACAAGAGACCCAGTACTTC. Translated, it gives CASSVGPQETQYF.

By share, this clone ranks as medium-sized (0.01 to 0.1%). The J gene is TRBJ2-7, the V gene TRBV2, with D unclear. Germline CDR1 SNHLY, CDR2 FYNNEI. V lost 7 bases to trimming and J lost 1 base, with 11 bases between them. This CDR3 has 13 residues. The CDR3 here is CASNGVGSYEQYF. The DNA of the CDR3 is TGTGCCAGCAACGGAGTTGGTTCCTACGAGCAGTACTTC.

The CDR3 DNA follows: TGTGCCAGCAGCTTAGTAGGGGCAGCGAACTATGGCTACACCTTC. It yields the protein CASSLVGAANYGYTF. This sequence joins TRBV7-9 and TRBJ1-2, with a possible D match to TRBD1 (5 bases). V was cut by 1 base and J by 2 bases, with 11 bases left in between. Germline CDR1 SEHNR, CDR2 FQNEAQ (reference sequence). There are 15 residues in the CDR3.

This clone was recorded once. CDR3 sequence (DNA): TGCGCCTCCCGGTATATAGCGAACACCGGGGAGCTGTTTTTT. Its translation: CASRYIANTGELFF. The chain joins TRBV5-1 to TRBJ2-2; D unclear. CDR3 length: 14 residues. CDR1 is SGHRS, CDR2 YFSETQ, per germline. The ends were cut back, 10 bases at V and 0 bases at J, with 13 bases in the middle.

This clone was observed a few times. This chain links TRBV9 with TRBJ1-3, with no clear D. V was shortened by 0 bases and J by 2 bases, with 6 bases between the two germline ends. CDR1 and CDR2 from the germline V gene are SGDLS and YYNGEE. This CDR3 spans 14 amino acids. CDR3 in amino acids: CASSVGGPGNTIYF. Here the CDR3 DNA reads TGTGCCAGCAGCGTAGGAGGACCTGGAAACACCATATATTTT.